One sample yielded the 25 T cell receptor beta chains listed below, sequenced in a study of T-cell memory formation after mild COVID-19. TCRdb redid the calling of the 5' RACE reads with MiXCR, one entry per CDR3 protein. Counted here are about 600,000 distinct CDR3 sequences, less than 25% occurring once; the ten biggest clones make up 7.5% to 9.5%. Sequenced input: PBMCs or a T cell subset sorted from them (not recorded which). These receptors originate from an adult woman who had mild COVID-19 (a few samples of this study predate the infection). Cell type and time point are not known.

At least ten counts were recorded for this clonotype. The genes are TRBV7-9 and TRBJ2-1; the match to TRBD2 covers 8 bases. The germline gives CDR1 SEHNR, CDR2 FQNEAQ (reference sequence). V lost 5 bases and J lost 10; bases outside the gene matches: 7. CDR3 length: 13 amino acids. The CDR3 DNA reads as TGTGCCAGCAGCACCTTAGGGACTAGGGAGCAGTTCTTC. Protein sequence: CASSTLGTREQFF.

This chain joins TRBV5-1 and TRBJ2-7, with 8 bases fitting TRBD1. The length of the CDR3 is 15 residues. Germline trimming cut 1 base from V and 5 bases from J; bases unmatched to any gene: 8. Looked up from germline, CDR1 is SGHRS and CDR2 is YFSETQ. Here the CDR3 reads CASSLTGTGYNEQYF. For the CDR3, the DNA is TGCGCCAGCAGCTTGACCGGGACAGGTTACAACGAGCAGTACTTC.

The chain links TRBV7-6 to TRBJ1-1, with unresolved D. The CDR3 has 14 amino acids. Trimming cost V 0 bases and J 1 base, with 6 bases left between them. Germline CDR1 reads SGHVS; CDR2 reads FNYEAQ. Here the CDR3 DNA reads TGTGCCAGCAGCTTAGCTTGGGAGAACACTGAAGCTTTCTTT. This gives the protein CASSLAWENTEAFF.

This rearrangement joins TRBV12-3 or TRBV12-4 to TRBJ2-3; D is possibly TRBD2 (5 bases). Between the trimmed V and J ends, which lost 10 bases and 4 bases, there was a span of 15 bases. The CDR3 loop spans 13 amino acids. The CDR3 loop is CATLGAAPDTQYF. The DNA for the CDR3 is TGTGCCACCCTAGGAGCGGCCCCAGATACGCAGTATTTT.

The chain has TRBV11-2 and TRBJ2-7, with D perhaps TRBD1 (6 bases). Trimming stripped 1 base from V and 6 bases from J, with 13 bases between. Looked up from germline, CDR1 is SGHAT and CDR2 is FQNNGV. CDR3 size: 14 residues. The CDR3: CASSLVGGRGEQYF. As DNA, the CDR3 is TGTGCCAGCAGCTTAGTAGGGGGTAGGGGCGAGCAGTACTTC.

The chain carries TRBV7-2 and TRBJ2-1; the match to TRBD2 covers 7 bases. Germline lookup yields CDR1 SGHTA and CDR2 FQGNSA. The junction had 5 bases not matched to a gene; V was cut back by 2 bases and J by 10 bases. The CDR3 runs to 13 residues. CDR3 bases: TGTGCCAGCAGCTTATATGGGGGGGTCGAGCAGTTCTTC. Protein sequence: CASSLYGGVEQFF.

V usage is TRBV6-5 and J usage is TRBJ2-1, with 10 bases fitting TRBD1. Per germline, CDR1 MNHEY and CDR2 SVGAGI. V gave up 2 bases and J gave up 3 bases; unmatched junction bases: 1. The CDR3 has 15 residues. The CDR3 nucleotides are TGTGCCAGCAGTTACGACAGGGGGCTCTACAATGAGCAGTTCTTC. This codes for CASSYDRGLYNEQFF.

The chain has TRBV2 and TRBJ2-3; perhaps TRBD1 as D (6 bases). In germline, CDR1 is SNHLY, CDR2 FYNNEI. Trimming stripped 3 bases from V and 2 bases from J, with 12 bases between. The CDR3 has 15 amino acids. As DNA, the CDR3 is TGTGCCAGCAGTGAGGGGCGGACAGACACAGATACGCAGTATTTT. Its protein product is CASSEGRTDTDTQYF. Combining the CDR3 with reference TRBV2 and TRBJ2-3 gives the whole variable domain EPEVTQTPSHQVTQMGQEVILRCVPISNHLYFYWYRQILGQKVEFLVSFYNNEISEKSEIFDDQFSVERPDGSNFTLKIRSTKLEDSAMYFCASSEGRTDTDTQYFGPGTRLTVL.

The J gene is TRBJ2-7, the V gene TRBV2, with 7 positions matching TRBD2. The CDR3 covers 17 residues. The germline V gene encodes CDR1 SNHLY and CDR2 FYNNEI. V gave up 7 bases and J gave up 6 bases; unmatched junction bases: 21. The CDR3 region is CASTSVLGWRGSGEQYF. Here the CDR3 DNA reads TGTGCCAGCACCTCCGTCCTAGGTTGGCGGGGGTCAGGCGAGCAGTACTTC.

This chain links TRBV20-1 with TRBJ1-1, with D unresolved. Germline CDR1 DFQATT, CDR2 SNEGSKA (reference sequence). The CDR3 length is 12 residues. The V end was cut by 3 bases, the J end by 1 base, with 6 bases between. In nucleotides, the CDR3 is TGCAGTGCTAGCTCGGCGAACACTGAAGCTTTCTTT. Protein: CSASSANTEAFF.

The rearrangement uses TRBV18 and TRBJ2-5; D gene ambiguous. CDR1 and CDR2 from the germline V gene are KGHSH and LQKENI. The CDR3 loop spans 13 amino acids. Trimming shortened V by 4 bases and J by 3 bases, and 9 bases separated the two germline ends. The CDR3 region is CASSHGEEETQYF. The CDR3 DNA reads as TGTGCCAGCTCACATGGAGAAGAAGAGACCCAGTACTTC.

This chain links TRBV2 with TRBJ1-1; 9 bases are shared with TRBD1. With 6 bases clipped from V and 6 bases from J, the junction kept 5 bases outside the gene matches. CDR1 is SNHLY, CDR2 FYNNEI, per germline. This CDR3 comprises 13 residues. In DNA, the CDR3 is TGTGCCAGCAGCACAGGGGGCAACGCTGAAGCTTTCTTT. It codes for CASSTGGNAEAFF.

The chain employs TRBV10-3 and TRBJ2-1; unclear D gene. This CDR3 comprises 13 residues. V dropped 6 bases and J dropped 6 bases, with 12 bases sitting between them. Germline V CDR1 and CDR2: ENHRY, SYGVKD. CDR3 amino acids: CAISPADGNEQFF. CDR3 sequence (DNA): TGTGCCATCAGCCCGGCCGATGGCAATGAGCAGTTCTTC.

The chain has TRBV12-3 or TRBV12-4 and TRBJ1-5; a possible D gene is TRBD1 (6 bases). The V end lost 5 bases, the J end lost 4 bases, and 12 bases lay between the germline ends. This CDR3 spans 14 amino acids. CDR3 protein: CASSGGTPNQPQHF. CDR3 sequence (DNA): TGTGCCAGCAGTGGGGGGACACCTAATCAGCCCCAGCATTTT.

The chain combines TRBV7-9 with TRBJ2-7; TRBD2 agrees at 13 bases. Losses at the gene ends were 4 bases for V and 7 bases for J; bases not matched to a gene: 7. The CDR3 runs 15 residues. CDR1 is SEHNR, CDR2 FQNEAQ, per germline (reference sequence). CDR3 sequence reads: CASSSAGTSGKEQYF. CDR3 DNA sequence: TGTGCCAGCAGCTCCGCCGGGACTAGCGGGAAAGAGCAGTACTTC.

The chain links TRBV5-6 to TRBJ2-1; 9 nucleotides line up with TRBD1. Germline V gene data show CDR1 as SGHDT and CDR2 as YYEEEE. CDR3 size: 15 residues. With 0 bases clipped from V and 7 bases from J, the junction kept 5 bases outside the gene matches. The CDR3 here is CASSLVDRGENEQFF. The CDR3 DNA reads TGTGCCAGCAGCTTGGTCGACAGGGGGGAGAATGAGCAGTTCTTC. Full variable domain (outside the CDR3, taken from reference TRBV5-6 and TRBJ2-1): DAGVTQSPTHLIKTRGQQVTLRCSPKSGHDTVSWYQQALGQGPQFIFQYYEEEERQRGNFPDRFSGHQFPNYSSELNVNALLLGDSALYLCASSLVDRGENEQFFGPGTRLTVL.

The rearrangement uses TRBV12-3 or TRBV12-4 and TRBJ2-5; TRBD2 might be the D (5 bases). The CDR3 sequence is 15 residues long. Deletions cut 3 bases from V and 3 bases from J, with 14 bases between. CDR3 in amino acids: CASSFLGRGKETQYF. Written as DNA, the CDR3 is TGTGCCAGCAGTTTTTTAGGGAGAGGAAAAGAGACCCAGTACTTC.

J is TRBJ2-3 and V is TRBV7-9; no clear D. V shed 1 base and J shed 2 bases, with 10 bases lying between them. The length of the CDR3 is 15 residues. Germline assignment: CDR1 SEHNR and CDR2 FQNEAQ (reference sequence). CDR3 sequence (DNA): TGTGCCAGCAGCTTAGGAGACTTCTACACAGATACGCAGTATTTT. Amino acid sequence: CASSLGDFYTDTQYF.

This clonotype appeared many times. The chain is built from TRBV7-9 and TRBJ2-5; no definite D call. V was trimmed by 4 bases and J by 7 bases, leaving 16 bases between them. Germline values: CDR1 SEHNR, CDR2 FQNEAQ (reference sequence). CDR3 size: 14 residues. The CDR3 region is CASSSRPDSGTQYF. The CDR3 nucleotides read TGTGCCAGCAGCTCTCGCCCCGACTCAGGGACCCAGTACTTC. Drawing the rest from reference TRBV7-9 and TRBJ2-5, the complete variable domain is DTGVSQNPRHKITKRGQNVTFRCDPISEHNRLYWYRQTLGQGPEFLTYFQNEAQLEKSRLLSDRFSAERPKGSFSTLEIQRTEQGDSAMYLCASSSRPDSGTQYFGPGTRLLVL.

This chain links TRBV12-3 or TRBV12-4 with TRBJ2-7, with D perhaps TRBD1 (5 bases). Between the trimmed V and J ends, which lost 5 bases and 4 bases, there was a span of 12 bases. The CDR3 runs 13 residues. This CDR3 is CASSRQPRYEQYF. For the CDR3, the DNA is TGTGCCAGCAGTCGACAGCCCCGGTACGAGCAGTACTTC.

The gene calls are TRBV20-1 and TRBJ2-5, with D unresolved. CDR3 length equals 12 residues. CDR1 DFQATT and CDR2 SNEGSKA come from the germline V gene (reference sequence). V was pared by 0 bases and J by 5 bases, with 7 bases between. The CDR3 region has the DNA TGCAGTGCTAGAGAATTCGTGGAGACCCAGTACTTC. Translated: CSAREFVETQYF.

This clonotype showed up just a few times. This sequence joins TRBV12-3 or TRBV12-4 and TRBJ2-5; TRBD2 aligns across 14 bases. The CDR3 is 15 residues long. Trimming removed 6 bases from V and 4 bases from J; junction bases left unmatched: 4. The CDR3 DNA sequence: TGTGCCAGCAGACCCGGGACTAGCGGGGGAGAGACCCAGTACTTC. Residues: CASRPGTSGGETQYF.

This clonotype was counted between two and nine times. This sequence joins TRBV12-3 or TRBV12-4 and TRBJ1-2; D unclear. This CDR3 has 13 amino acids. Trimming removed 6 bases at V and 5 bases at J, with 13 bases between. The CDR3 DNA reads TGTGCCAGCAGCGCGGTCGGTGATTATGGCTACACCTTC. Encoded protein: CASSAVGDYGYTF.

The chain is built from TRBV5-1 and TRBJ2-7; tentatively, D is TRBD1 (5 bases). With 4 bases removed from V and 1 base from J, the gap between germline ends came to 18 bases. CDR1 and CDR2 (germline): SGHRS, YFSETQ. This CDR3 comprises 16 residues. The CDR3 DNA is TGCGCCAGCAGCGCACCAACAGGAACCATTTCCTACGAGCAGTACTTC. This translates into CASSAPTGTISYEQYF.

The chain couples TRBV2 to TRBJ2-7, with 9 bases matching TRBD1. In germline, CDR1 is SNHLY, CDR2 FYNNEI. The CDR3 is 16 residues long. The J segment lost 2 bases and the V segment lost 4 bases, leaving 9 bases of the junction unmatched. CDR3 in DNA: TGTGCCAGCAGTGGGTCACAGGGGGCGCCGACCTACGAGCAGTACTTC. Protein product: CASSGSQGAPTYEQYF.